This TCR beta chain was retrieved from a study of cytomegalovirus exposure and HLA in healthy donors. Researchers ran the PCR with 60 Vbeta and 13 Jbeta primers. Libraries were prepared by immunoSEQ multiplex PCR; TCRdb keeps only in-frame clonotypes and omits some of them. The sample contains some 50,000 clones, about 70% of which appear only once. A word on this clone: Its antigen is undetermined.

CDR3 length: 13 amino acids. V lost 2 bases and J 8 bases, leaving 13 bases between the germline ends. Germline lookup yields CDR1 SGHRS and CDR2 YFSETQ. General study points: Prediction of most subjects' HLA-A and HLA-B alleles by TCR beta sequences was reportedly accurate.

The chain employs TRBV5-1 and TRBJ1-2, with no clear D. This clonotype was obtained from a woman aged 50 to 60 in good health and CMV-seropositive. Specimen: PBMCs. The CDR3 sequence: CASSFGNAGGYTF. CDR3 DNA sequence: TGCGCCAGCAGCTTCGGCAACGCGGGAGGCTACACCTTC.